One and the same sample provided the 29 T cell receptor beta chains below, sequenced in a study of shared clonotypes between healthy human individuals (TCRdb year 2020). The library was produced with the immunoSEQ multiplex PCR assay. Not all clones reach the TCRdb copy of this immuneACCESS table, which keeps in-frame sequences only. Checked studies attribute under half of the gap to unresolved V genes and leave the rest unexplained. This sample is represented by about 230,000 clones; under 80% of them were singletons. The ten largest clones take up approximately 10% of the sample. The material sequenced was memory CD4+ T cells sorted from blood. The cell subset or site label, as the study defines it: CD45RA-negative fraction. The receptors originated from a man aged 30-40 years in good health.

This CDR3 is CASSSGRMSSYEQYF. Written as DNA, the CDR3 is TGTGCCAGCAGCTCGGGACGGATGAGCTCCTACGAGCAGTACTTC. The chain links TRBV9 to TRBJ2-7; TRBD1 or TRBD2 may be the D gene (5 bases each). The germline V gene has CDR1 SGDLS and CDR2 YYNGEE. The CDR3 runs to 15 residues. The V end lost 4 bases, the J end lost 0 bases, and 14 bases lay between the germline ends.

The chain couples TRBV5-6 to TRBJ2-7; 7 bases fit TRBD1. With 2 bases clipped from V and 6 bases from J, the junction kept 14 bases outside the gene matches. There are 16 residues in the CDR3. Germline V gene sequence: CDR1 SGHDT, CDR2 YYEEEE. The CDR3 DNA follows: TGTGCCAGCAGCTTTGGTCCTCAGGGGGTTAGTTCCGAGCAGTACTTC. Its translation: CASSFGPQGVSSEQYF.

The chain has TRBV28 and TRBJ2-7; 7 bases are a match to TRBD1. The CDR3 has 15 residues. Germline V gene lookup returns CDR1 MDHEN and CDR2 SYDVKM. V was clipped by 6 bases and J by 0 bases; unmatched bases: 8. Here the CDR3 DNA reads TGTGCCAGCAGCCAAAGACAGGGTATCTCCTACGAGCAGTACTTC. Translation gives CASSQRQGISYEQYF.

With respect to this clone: Sequence at one end of the junction differs from germline and may be a read error. The rearrangement uses TRBV6-6 and TRBJ2-5; TRBD2 agrees at 7 bases. This CDR3 has 15 amino acids. Germline assignment: CDR1 MNHNY and CDR2 SVGAGI (reference sequence). The CDR3, as DNA: TGTGCCAGCATTTACGGGGGAGGGAAACAAGAGACCCAGTACTTC. Its protein product is CASIYGGGKQETQYF.

This clone was observed a handful of times. This chain links TRBV19 with TRBJ2-1; D is uncertain. CDR1 and CDR2 (germline): LNHDA, SQIVND (reference sequence). CDR3 length: 12 amino acids. The ends were cut back, 7 bases at V and 5 bases at J, with 9 bases in the middle. In DNA form, the CDR3 reads TGTGCCAGTATTTCGCGGCACAATGAGCAGTTCTTC. It specifies CASISRHNEQFF. Variable domain in full (rest from reference TRBV19 and TRBJ2-1): DGGITQSPKYLFRKEGQNVTLSCEQNLNHDAMYWYRQDPGQGLRLIYYSQIVNDFQKGDIAEGYSVSREKKESFPLTVTSAQKNPTAFYLCASISRHNEQFFGPGTRLTVL.

Turning to this clone: Germline is not matched at one junction end, which may reflect a read error. CDR3 protein: CLKRAGGTYGYTF. As DNA, the CDR3 is TGCCTAAAACGGGCAGGGGGCACCTATGGCTACACCTTC. The rearrangement uses TRBV27 and TRBJ1-2; TRBD1 matches 8 bases. In germline, CDR1 is MNHEY, CDR2 SMNVEV (reference sequence). This CDR3 contains 13 residues.

The rearrangement links TRBV27 to TRBJ2-5, with D perhaps TRBD2 (5 bases). Germline V gives CDR1 MNHEY, CDR2 SMNVEV (reference sequence). Trimming removed 3 bases from V and 2 bases from J, with 13 bases in between. This CDR3 has 15 amino acids. CDR3 region: CASSLWASGQETQYF. In nucleotides, the CDR3 is TGTGCCAGCAGTTTGTGGGCATCGGGGCAAGAGACCCAGTACTTC.

Turning to this clone: Additional DNA sequences in this sample encode the identical CDR3. This sequence joins TRBV7-8 and TRBJ2-3; 7 bases line up with TRBD1. V trimming: 1 base; J trimming: 6 bases; junction bases outside the gene matches: 4. CDR3 length equals 14 residues. Per germline, CDR1 SGHVS and CDR2 FQNEAQ. The CDR3 loop is CASSLEGRGDTQYF. CDR3 DNA: TGTGCCAGCAGCTTAGAAGGCAGGGGGGATACGCAGTATTTT.

The chain's CDR3 is CASRAGLAALYEQYF. For the CDR3, the DNA is TGTGCCAGCAGGGCGGGACTAGCGGCCCTCTACGAGCAGTACTTC. The J gene is TRBJ2-7, the V gene TRBV6-6, with 11 bases matching TRBD2. The CDR3 is made up of 15 amino acids. Per germline, CDR1 MNHNY and CDR2 SVGAGI (reference sequence). V was clipped by 6 bases and J by 3 bases; unmatched bases: 7.

DNA of the CDR3: TGCGCCAGCAGCTCCCGGGGAGGGGTAGCCCGTACGAGATACAATGAGCAGTTCTTC. Residues: CASSSRGGVARTRYNEQFF. The V and J genes are TRBV5-1 and TRBJ2-1; 7 bases match TRBD2. CDR1 and CDR2 (germline): SGHRS, YFSETQ. The CDR3 has 19 residues. Germline trimming cut 3 bases from V and 4 bases from J; bases unmatched to any gene: 19.

With regard to this clone: A much larger clone lies a single base off, so this may be a read error. The chain links TRBV7-8 to TRBJ2-1; D is uncertain. The CDR3 spans 14 residues. The germline CDR1 and CDR2 sequences are SGHVS and FQNEAQ. Trimming removed 1 base at V and 1 base at J, with 5 bases between. DNA for the CDR3: TGTGCCAGCAGCTTAGGGGGATCCTACAATGAGCAGTTCTTC. The encoded protein is CASSLGGSYNEQFF.

The V and J genes are TRBV7-2 and TRBJ2-7; D possibly uses TRBD1 or TRBD2 (5 bases each). CDR3 length: 15 residues. The ends were cut back, 1 base at V and 3 bases at J, with 13 bases in the middle. Germline CDR1 and CDR2: SGHTA and FQGNSA. CDR3 region: CASSLDSQGRYEQYF. The DNA of the CDR3 is TGTGCCAGCAGCTTAGATTCGCAGGGACGCTACGAGCAGTACTTC.

The rearrangement joins TRBV7-9 to TRBJ1-4; 7 bases are a match to TRBD1. Losses at the gene ends were 7 bases for V and 5 bases for J; bases not matched to a gene: 7. This CDR3 is built from 14 residues. From germline, CDR1 is SEHNR and CDR2 FQNEAQ (reference sequence). The CDR3 nucleotides are TGTGCCAGCACCCTGGGACAGCGGAATGAAAAACTGTTTTTT. This sequence encodes CASTLGQRNEKLFF.

This chain uses TRBV11-2 with TRBJ2-6; no firm D call. V lost 7 bases and J lost 1, with 23 bases in between. The CDR3 covers 19 residues. Germline lookup yields CDR1 SGHAT and CDR2 FQNNGV. CDR3 amino acids: CASIHPFGSLESGANVLTF. The CDR3 nucleotides read TGTGCCAGCATCCACCCCTTCGGTTCGTTAGAATCTGGGGCCAACGTCCTGACTTTC.

The V gene is TRBV6-6, the J gene TRBJ1-2; tentatively, D is TRBD1 (5 bases). The CDR3 totals 16 residues. Per germline, CDR1 MNHNY and CDR2 SVGAGI (reference sequence). With 4 bases removed from V and 5 bases from J, the gap between germline ends came to 20 bases. CDR3 protein: CASSSPGRGTGYGYTF. CDR3 DNA sequence: TGTGCCAGCAGTTCACCAGGGAGAGGGACGGGTTATGGCTACACCTTC.

This clone was seen a few times. The rearrangement links TRBV4-2 to TRBJ2-6, with 8 bases fitting TRBD1. With 2 bases clipped from V and 3 bases from J, the junction kept 12 bases outside the gene matches. The CDR3 contains 19 residues. Germline V gene lookup returns CDR1 LGHNA and CDR2 YNFKEQ. This CDR3 reads CASSQQLNRGVGGANVLTF. The CDR3 DNA is TGTGCCAGCAGCCAACAACTCAACAGGGGGGTAGGTGGGGCCAACGTCCTGACTTTC.

This clone has more than one count but fewer than ten. This chain joins TRBV10-2 and TRBJ1-5; maybe TRBD1 (5 bases). V gave up 6 bases and J gave up 4 bases, with 10 bases separating them. The CDR3 loop spans 13 amino acids. The germline gives CDR1 WSHSY, CDR2 SAAADI. CDR3 in DNA: TGCGCCAGCAGCGGGGACGGAAATCAGCCCCAGCATTTT. Its protein is CASSGDGNQPQHF.

The J gene is TRBJ2-1, the V gene TRBV5-1; weak D call: TRBD2 (6 bases). Germline assignment: CDR1 SGHRS and CDR2 YFSETQ. This CDR3 has 16 amino acids. Trimming cost V 0 bases and J 1 base, with 11 bases left between them. In DNA, the CDR3 is TGCGCCAGCAGCTTGGCGAGCGGGCCATCCTACAATGAGCAGTTCTTC. Amino acid sequence: CASSLASGPSYNEQFF. The variable domain in full, with the rest retrieved from reference TRBV5-1 and TRBJ2-1, is KAGVTQTPRYLIKTRGQQVTLSCSPISGHRSVSWYQQTPGQGLQFLFEYFSETQRNKGNFPGRFSGRQFSNSRSEMNVSTLELGDSALYLCASSLASGPSYNEQFFGPGTRLTVL.

The V call is TRBV11-2, the J call TRBJ2-1, with D uncertain. Germline loops: CDR1 SGHAT, CDR2 FQNNGV. This CDR3 contains 15 residues. The V and J ends lost 3 bases and 0 bases respectively, with 9 bases between them. The chain's CDR3 is CASSLDRFSYNEQFF. CDR3 coding DNA: TGTGCCAGCAGCTTGGACCGCTTCTCCTACAATGAGCAGTTCTTC. Full variable domain (remainder filled in from reference TRBV11-2 and TRBJ2-1): EAGVAQSPRYKIIEKRQSVAFWCNPISGHATLYWYQQILGQGPKLLIQFQNNGVVDDSQLPKDRFSAERLKGVDSTLKIQPAKLEDSAVYLCASSLDRFSYNEQFFGPGTRLTVL.

This clone was counted ten times or more. The J gene is TRBJ1-1, the V gene TRBV30; tentatively, D is TRBD1 (6 bases). Per germline, CDR1 GTSNPN and CDR2 SVGIG (reference sequence). The CDR3 spans 14 residues. The V end was cut by 4 bases, the J end by 3 bases, with 15 bases between. Here the CDR3 DNA reads TGTGCCTGGAAAATACAGGGTTTGTACACTGAAGCTTTCTTT. It is translated as CAWKIQGLYTEAFF.

The chain carries TRBV11-2 and TRBJ1-1, with D uncertain. CDR3 length equals 13 residues. V lost 2 bases and J 4 bases, leaving 8 bases between the germline ends. CDR1 is SGHAT and CDR2 is FQNNGV in the germline V gene. For the CDR3, the DNA is TGTGCCAGCAGCTTAATACTTGGCACTGAAGCTTTCTTT. Its translation is CASSLILGTEAFF.

In its sample, this clone was seen once. The genes are TRBV25-1 and TRBJ1-1; a possible D gene is TRBD1 (5 bases). The V end lost 2 bases, the J end lost 1 base, and 11 bases lay between the germline ends. Germline-derived CDR1 and CDR2 are MGHDK and SYGVNS. The length of the CDR3 is 15 residues. The DNA for the CDR3 is TGTGCCAGCAGTGAACGTTTCACAGGGAACACTGAAGCTTTCTTT. Residues: CASSERFTGNTEAFF. Using reference TRBV25-1 and TRBJ1-1 for the parts outside the CDR3, the full variable domain is EADIYQTPRYLVIGTGKKITLECSQTMGHDKMYWYQQDPGMELHLIHYSYGVNSTEKGDLSSESTVSRIRTEHFPLTLESARPSHTSQYLCASSERFTGNTEAFFGQGTRLTVV.

The chain joins TRBV27 to TRBJ1-2, with TRBD1 identical over 7 bases. Per the germline V gene, CDR1 is MNHEY and CDR2 is SMNVEV (reference sequence). V shed 8 bases and J 2 bases; nucleotides not matched to a gene: 5. The CDR3 runs to 13 residues. In DNA, the CDR3 is TGTGCCAGCCATAAGACAGGGAACTATGGCTACACCTTC. Its protein is CASHKTGNYGYTF.

The rearrangement links TRBV6-5 to TRBJ2-2; no firm D call. The CDR3 has 12 amino acids. V was pared by 10 bases and J by 4 bases, with 10 bases between. Germline CDR1 is MNHEY and CDR2 is SVGAGI. The chain's CDR3 is CATRTSTGELFF. The CDR3 coding sequence is TGTGCCACCCGGACGAGCACCGGGGAGCTGTTTTTT.

Worth noting for this clone: Being one base from a much bigger clone, this may be a read error. The sample holds other DNA sequences that translate to the same CDR3. The chain uses TRBV9 and TRBJ2-5; D unclear. There are 14 residues in the CDR3. The V end lost 0 bases, the J end lost 2 bases, and 8 bases lay between the germline ends. Germline CDR1 and CDR2: SGDLS and YYNGEE. The CDR3 DNA reads TGTGCCAGCAGCGTAGGAGTAGGGCAAGAGACCCAGTACTTC. This codes for CASSVGVGQETQYF.

The CDR3 loop reads CASIPTGTRSGEQFF. The CDR3 DNA sequence: TGCGCCAGCATCCCAACCGGGACTAGATCGGGTGAGCAGTTCTTC. This chain joins TRBV5-1 and TRBJ2-1; the match to TRBD2 covers 8 bases. Unmatched junction bases numbered 14, after V lost 6 bases and J lost 9 bases. Germline lookup yields CDR1 SGHRS and CDR2 YFSETQ. The CDR3 runs 15 residues. Full variable domain (remainder filled in from reference TRBV5-1 and TRBJ2-1): KAGVTQTPRYLIKTRGQQVTLSCSPISGHRSVSWYQQTPGQGLQFLFEYFSETQRNKGNFPGRFSGRQFSNSRSEMNVSTLELGDSALYLCASIPTGTRSGEQFFGPGTRLTVL.

The rearrangement uses TRBV15 and TRBJ2-2; the D gene is possibly TRBD1 (6 bases). The CDR3 contains 16 residues. The V end was cut by 2 bases, the J end by 2 bases, with 12 bases between. Per the germline V gene, CDR1 is LNHNV and CDR2 is YYDKDF (reference sequence). The CDR3 loop is CATSRPGTLNTGELFF. The CDR3, as DNA: TGTGCCACCAGCAGACCCGGGACACTAAACACCGGGGAGCTGTTTTTT.

The rearrangement links TRBV7-8 to TRBJ2-5; D may match TRBD1 or TRBD2 (6 bases each). The CDR3 is 17 amino acids. Deletions cut 0 bases from V and 4 bases from J, with 18 bases between. The germline V gene has CDR1 SGHVS and CDR2 FQNEAQ. The CDR3 loop is CASSLAQGGGGRETQYF. The CDR3 nucleotides read TGTGCCAGCAGCTTAGCACAGGGCGGAGGGGGTAGAGAGACCCAGTACTTC.

The chain recombines TRBV10-3 with TRBJ2-7; 10 bases are a match to TRBD2. Germline CDR1 and CDR2: ENHRY and SYGVKD. The CDR3 runs to 14 residues. The junction had 3 bases not matched to a gene; V was cut back by 7 bases and J by 0 bases. This CDR3 is CAITPSGSSYEQYF. CDR3 in DNA: TGTGCCATCACCCCTAGCGGGAGCTCCTACGAGCAGTACTTC.